A single sample is the source of the 5 T cell receptor beta chains below, sequenced in a study of blood T cell repertoires in COVID-19 (TCRdb year 2020). Library preparation used the immunoSEQ multiplex PCR assay. The immuneACCESS repertoire file appears here via TCRdb, limited to in-frame rearrangements. These files lack a portion of the clones; in checked studies, under half of the deficit traces to unresolved V genes, and the cause of the others is not known. Here the sample has 95,000 to 100,000 clones; 65% to 85% occur a single time. Of the sample, approximately 15% is held by the ten largest clones. Input material: peripheral blood. All receptors derive from a woman aged 60-75 years with acute or convalescent COVID-19.

Turning to this clone: The sample contains more than one DNA sequence encoding this CDR3. The rearrangement links TRBV18 to TRBJ1-2, with a weak D call TRBD1 (6 bases). Between the trimmed V and J ends, which lost 1 base and 4 bases, there was a span of 10 bases. The germline V gene has CDR1 KGHSH and CDR2 LQKENI. This CDR3 is 14 amino acids long. The DNA of the CDR3 is TGTGCCAGCTCACCACGGCAGGGGACCTATGGCTACACCTTC. Encoded protein: CASSPRQGTYGYTF.

The chain is built from TRBV5-4 and TRBJ1-1, with D perhaps TRBD1 (6 bases). The CDR3 contains 16 residues. Trimming stripped 2 bases from V and 4 bases from J, with 18 bases between. Germline V gene lookup returns CDR1 SGHNT and CDR2 YYREEE (reference sequence). Written as DNA, the CDR3 is TGTGCCAGCAGCTTTGCTGGGGGGGCGCGTAGCACTGAAGCTTTCTTT. It specifies CASSFAGGARSTEAFF.

Worth noting for this clone: A much larger clone differs from this one at a single base, so this may be a read error. J is TRBJ1-1 and V is TRBV5-6; no firm D call. The CDR3 spans 13 residues. Germline CDR1 SGHDT, CDR2 YYEEEE. V was trimmed by 0 bases and J by 1 base, leaving 4 bases between them. In DNA form, the CDR3 reads TGTGCCAGCAGCTTGGACAGGAACACTGAAGCTTTCTTT. It yields the protein CASSLDRNTEAFF.

This sequence joins TRBV28 and TRBJ2-5; D unresolved. The CDR3 sequence is 14 residues long. With 2 bases removed from V and 4 bases from J, the gap between germline ends came to 11 bases. Germline V CDR1 and CDR2: MDHEN, SYDVKM. Here the CDR3 DNA reads TGTGCCAGCAGTTTAATGGGCGTCAGAGAGACCCAGTACTTC. The encoded protein is CASSLMGVRETQYF. The full variable domain, rest sourced from reference TRBV28 and TRBJ2-5, is DVKVTQSSRYLVKRTGEKVFLECVQDMDHENMFWYRQDPGLGLRLIYFSYDVKMKEKGDIPEGYSVSREKKERFSLILESASTNQTSMYLCASSLMGVRETQYFGPGTRLLVL.

The rearrangement uses TRBV5-1 and TRBJ2-3; no clear D gene. Trimming shortened V by 3 bases and J by 0 bases, and 2 bases separated the two germline ends. CDR1 is SGHRS and CDR2 is YFSETQ in the germline V gene. This CDR3 contains 12 residues. The CDR3 DNA reads as TGCGCCAGCAGCTCAAGCACAGATACGCAGTATTTT. Translated: CASSSSTDTQYF.